The TCR beta chain described here comes from a study of blood T cell repertoires in COVID-19. The V gene's germline CDR1 is MDHEN and CDR2 SYDVKM. This CDR3 contains 15 residues. The J segment lost 3 bases and the V segment lost 3 bases, leaving 7 bases of the junction unmatched. Only in-frame clones appear in the TCRdb table, and some are missing; sequencing was by immunoSEQ multiplex PCR. Of about 130,000 clones in the sample, roughly 86% are singletons; the top ten hold 10% to 12%. While infection was still active, Seattle patients were enrolled and then followed longitudinally. Sequenced input: peripheral blood. The rearrangement joins TRBV28 to TRBJ1-2, with 7 positions matching TRBD1. This clonotype originated in a woman aged 70-85 years with COVID-19, enrolled during active disease. The CDR3 loop is CASSFGDRDDYGYTF. As DNA, the CDR3 is TGTGCCAGCAGTTTTGGTGACAGGGACGACTATGGCTACACCTTC.